This T cell receptor (beta chain) was found in a study of cytomegalovirus exposure and HLA in healthy donors. Trimming shortened V by 3 bases and J by 0 bases, and 11 bases separated the two germline ends. The germline V gene has CDR1 PRHDT and CDR2 FYEKMQ (reference sequence). There are 15 residues in the CDR3. A remark on this clone: Its antigen is undetermined.

The PCR used 60 Vbeta and 13 Jbeta primers. In the source study's methods: A later analysis counted approximately 80 million unique TCR beta chains, around 11 million shared. Sequenced by immunoSEQ multiplex PCR; TCRdb stores in-frame clones only, minus some. That table furnishes V, J and clone size, whereas the DNA furnished D and trimming. The table lists about 130,000 clones, approximately 79% of them singletons, with approximately 3.8% in the top ten. Study outcomes and limitations: In a later analysis, HLA-associated beta chains showed higher expansion and lower generation probabilities than comparable chains.

The V gene is TRBV13, the J gene TRBJ1-2, with D perhaps matching TRBD1 (5 bases). The receptor comes from a man between 25 and 39 years old in good health and CMV-seronegative. The material sequenced was PBMCs. The CDR3 nucleotides read TGTGCCAGCAGCTTCGACAGCACCACTAACTATGGCTACACCTTC. Its protein is CASSFDSTTNYGYTF. Full variable domain (remainder filled in from reference TRBV13 and TRBJ1-2): AAGVIQSPRHLIKEKRETATLKCYPIPRHDTVYWYQQGPGQDPQFLISFYEKMQSDKGSIPDRFSAQQFSDYHSELNMSSLELGDSALYFCASSFDSTTNYGYTFGSGTRLTVV.